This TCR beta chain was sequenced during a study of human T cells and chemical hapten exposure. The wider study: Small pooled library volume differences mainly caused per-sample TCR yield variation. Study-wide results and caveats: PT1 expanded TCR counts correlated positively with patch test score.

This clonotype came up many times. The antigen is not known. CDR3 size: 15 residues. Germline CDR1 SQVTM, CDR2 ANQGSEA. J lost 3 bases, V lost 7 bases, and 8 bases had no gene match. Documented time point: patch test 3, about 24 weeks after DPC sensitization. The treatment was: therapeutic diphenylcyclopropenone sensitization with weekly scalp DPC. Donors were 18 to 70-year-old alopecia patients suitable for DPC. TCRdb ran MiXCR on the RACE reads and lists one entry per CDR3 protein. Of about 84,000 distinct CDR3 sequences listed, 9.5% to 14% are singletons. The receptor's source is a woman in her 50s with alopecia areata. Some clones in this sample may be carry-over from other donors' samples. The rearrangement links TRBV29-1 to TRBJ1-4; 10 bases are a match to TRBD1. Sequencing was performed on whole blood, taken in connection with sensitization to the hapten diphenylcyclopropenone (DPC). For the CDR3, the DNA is TGCAGCGCCCGCCGGGACAGGGGACCTAATGAAAAACTGTTTTTT. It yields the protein CSARRDRGPNEKLFF.